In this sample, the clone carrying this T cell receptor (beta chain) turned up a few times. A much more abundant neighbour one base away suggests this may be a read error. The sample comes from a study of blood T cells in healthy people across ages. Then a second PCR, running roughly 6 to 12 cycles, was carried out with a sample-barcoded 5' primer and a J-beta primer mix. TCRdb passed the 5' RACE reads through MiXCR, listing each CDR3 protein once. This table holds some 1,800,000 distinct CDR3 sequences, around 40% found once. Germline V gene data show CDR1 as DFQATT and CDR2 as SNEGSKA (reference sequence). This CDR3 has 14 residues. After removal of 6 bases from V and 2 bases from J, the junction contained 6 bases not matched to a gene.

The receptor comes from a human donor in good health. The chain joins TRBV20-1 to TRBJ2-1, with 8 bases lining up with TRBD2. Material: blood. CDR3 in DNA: TGCAGTGCGGGACGAGCGGGGGCCTACAATGAGCAGTTCTTC. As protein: CSAGRAGAYNEQFF.